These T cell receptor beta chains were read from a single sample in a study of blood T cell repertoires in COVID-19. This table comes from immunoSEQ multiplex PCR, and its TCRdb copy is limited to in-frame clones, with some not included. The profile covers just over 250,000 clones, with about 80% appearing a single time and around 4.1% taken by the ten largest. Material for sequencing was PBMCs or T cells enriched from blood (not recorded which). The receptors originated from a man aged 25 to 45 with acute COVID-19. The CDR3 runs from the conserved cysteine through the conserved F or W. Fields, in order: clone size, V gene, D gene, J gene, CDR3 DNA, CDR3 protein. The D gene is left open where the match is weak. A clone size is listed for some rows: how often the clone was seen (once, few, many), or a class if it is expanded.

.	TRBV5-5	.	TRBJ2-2	TGTGCCAGCAGGGGGGCGGCCGGGGAGCTGTTTTTT	CASRGAAGELFF
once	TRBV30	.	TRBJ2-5	TGTGCCTGGAGTCTACGAGGTGGGGAGACCCAGTACTTC	CAWSLRGGETQYF
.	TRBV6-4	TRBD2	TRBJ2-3	TGTGCCAGCAGTGAGGTAGCGGGGTCCACAGATACGCAGTATTTT	CASSEVAGSTDTQYF
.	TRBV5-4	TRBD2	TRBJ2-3	TGTGCCAGCAGCCCCTACGGGGGGGCTAGCACAGATACGCAGTATTTT	CASSPYGGASTDTQYF
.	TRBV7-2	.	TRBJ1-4	TGTGCCAGCAGCTTAAGAGCTAGGTTTGGAGTTGAAGAAAAACTGTTTTTT	CASSLRARFGVEEKLFF
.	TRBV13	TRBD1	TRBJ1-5	TGTGCCAGCAGCTGGGGACAGGGAGGGAATCAGCCCCAGCATTTT	CASSWGQGGNQPQHF
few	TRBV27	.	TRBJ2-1	TGTGCCAGCAACCCCAGGGATTCGAGGTACAATGAGCAGTTCTTC	CASNPRDSRYNEQFF
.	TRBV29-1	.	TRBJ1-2	TGCAGCGTTGATAGTAGCTATGGCTACACCTTC	CSVDSSYGYTF
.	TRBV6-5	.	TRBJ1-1	TGTGCCAGCAACCGACAGGACATGAACACTGAAGCTTTCTTT	CASNRQDMNTEAFF
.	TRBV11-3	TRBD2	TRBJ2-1	TGTGCCAGCAGCTTCGGGTCTGAGGGCGGGAGGGCCAATGAGCAGTTCTTC	CASSFGSEGGRANEQFF
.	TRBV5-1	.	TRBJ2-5	TGCGCCAGCAGCTATGGAGGCGGCAGAGAGACCCAGTACTTC	CASSYGGGRETQYF
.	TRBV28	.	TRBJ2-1	TGTGCCAGCAGTTTCGGGGTGGAGGTCCATGAGCAGTTCTTC	CASSFGVEVHEQFF
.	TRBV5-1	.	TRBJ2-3	TGCGCCAGCGGGGGGACCCTTCTCACAGATACGCAGTATTTT	CASGGTLLTDTQYF
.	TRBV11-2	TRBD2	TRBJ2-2	TGTGCCAGCAGCCGCCCCGGGACTAGCGGGAGGAGCGGGGAGCTGTTTTTT	CASSRPGTSGRSGELFF
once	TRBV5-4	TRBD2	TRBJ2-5	TGTGCCAGCAGCTTGGTTGGAGGACTAGCGGGGGGAGAGACCCAGTACTTC	CASSLVGGLAGGETQYF
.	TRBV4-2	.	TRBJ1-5	TGTGCCAGCAGCCCGAACGGGCAGGGCAACAATCAGCCCCAGCATTTT	CASSPNGQGNNQPQHF
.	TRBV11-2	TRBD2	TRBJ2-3	TGTGCCAGCAGCTTCCCGGGACTAGCGGGAGGGTATTTT	CASSFPGLAGGYF
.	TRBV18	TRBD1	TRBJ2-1	TGTGCCAGCTCACCGATGGGGACAGGGGGTGAGCAGTTCTTC	CASSPMGTGGEQFF
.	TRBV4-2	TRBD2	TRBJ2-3	TGTGCCAGCAGCCAAGAACGGCGGGGGGCTTCAGATACGCAGTATTTT	CASSQERRGASDTQYF
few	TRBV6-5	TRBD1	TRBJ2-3	TGTGCCAGCAGGGGGGACAGGGGGCATGCAGATACGCAGTATTTT	CASRGDRGHADTQYF
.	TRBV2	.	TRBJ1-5	TGTGCCAGCAGTGAATATGGGCAGAGCAATCAGCCCCAGCATTTT	CASSEYGQSNQPQHF
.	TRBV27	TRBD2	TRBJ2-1	TGTGCCAGCAGCCCGGGGGGGCGAGGGTCCGAGCAGTTCTTC	CASSPGGRGSEQFF
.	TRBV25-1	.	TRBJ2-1	TGTGCCACCTCGACTGACCCCGGTCGGAATGAGCAGTTCTTC	CATSTDPGRNEQFF
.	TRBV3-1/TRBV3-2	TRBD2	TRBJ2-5	TGTGCCAGCAGCCTAAGTCGGACTAGCGGTAAGATCCAAGAGACCCAGTACTTC	CASSLSRTSGKIQETQYF
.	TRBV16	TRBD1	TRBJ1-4	TGTGCCAGCAGCCTCCCGGACAGGGGGATTTTGCGTGAAAAACTGTTTTTT	CASSLPDRGILREKLFF
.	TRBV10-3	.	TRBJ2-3	TGTGCCATCAGTGATGGGCAGGGCAGGGGTACGCAGTATTTT	CAISDGQGRGTQYF
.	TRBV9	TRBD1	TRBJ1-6	TGTGCCAGCAGCGCGGGACAGGGGGCTTGGGGTTCACCCCTCCACTTT	CASSAGQGAWGSPLHF
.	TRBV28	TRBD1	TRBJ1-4	TGTGCCAGCAGTTTACAGACAGGGAAGATCGAAAAACTGTTTTTT	CASSLQTGKIEKLFF
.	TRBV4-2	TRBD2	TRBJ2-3	TGTGCCAGCAGCCAAGAATCGCGGGGGGCAGTTGCAGATACGCAGTATTTT	CASSQESRGAVADTQYF
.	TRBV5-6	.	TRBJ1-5	TGTGCCAGCAGCTTGGGCCCCGAGAACAATCAGCCCCAGCATTTT	CASSLGPENNQPQHF
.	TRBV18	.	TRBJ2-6	TGTGCCAGCTCACCACCCCAGGGCGGTGTTTCTGGGGCCAACGTCCTGACTTTC	CASSPPQGGVSGANVLTF
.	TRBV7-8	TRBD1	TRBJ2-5	TGTGCCAGCAGCACGACAGGGGTTCTGGTAGAGACCCAGTACTTC	CASSTTGVLVETQYF
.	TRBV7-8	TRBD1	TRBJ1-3	TGTGCCAGCACCGGATCCGGACAGGGGGTAACCATATATTTT	CASTGSGQGVTIYF
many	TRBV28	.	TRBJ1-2	TGTGCCAGCAGTTTACTCGCCAAGCCCCCTCACACCTTC	CASSLLAKPPHTF